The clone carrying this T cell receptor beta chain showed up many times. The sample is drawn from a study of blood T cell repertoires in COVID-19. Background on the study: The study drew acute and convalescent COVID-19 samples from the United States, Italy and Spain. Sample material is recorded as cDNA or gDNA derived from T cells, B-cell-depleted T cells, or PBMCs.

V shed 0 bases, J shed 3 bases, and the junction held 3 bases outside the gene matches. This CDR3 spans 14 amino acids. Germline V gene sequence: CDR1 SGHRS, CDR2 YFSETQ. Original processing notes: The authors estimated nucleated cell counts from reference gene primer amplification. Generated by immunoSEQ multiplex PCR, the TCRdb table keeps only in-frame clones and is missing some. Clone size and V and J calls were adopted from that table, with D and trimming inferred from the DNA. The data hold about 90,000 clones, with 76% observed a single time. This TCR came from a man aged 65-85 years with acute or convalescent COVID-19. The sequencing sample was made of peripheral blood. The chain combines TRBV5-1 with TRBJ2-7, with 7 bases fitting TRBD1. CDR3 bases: TGCGCCAGCAGCTTGGAGGGGGCCCTCTACGAGCAGTACTTC. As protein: CASSLEGALYEQYF. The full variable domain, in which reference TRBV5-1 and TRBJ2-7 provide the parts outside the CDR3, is KAGVTQTPRYLIKTRGQQVTLSCSPISGHRSVSWYQQTPGQGLQFLFEYFSETQRNKGNFPGRFSGRQFSNSRSEMNVSTLELGDSALYLCASSLEGALYEQYFGPGTRLTVT.